Listed here is a single T cell receptor (beta chain). What it binds is unknown. TCRdb's table, derived via immunoSEQ multiplex PCR, lists solely in-frame clones and lacks some. Among roughly 130,000 clones listed, 89% were seen once. The donors were part of the approximately 130-subject validation cohort, which stood apart from the approximately 670-subject first cohort. This sample was included in a study of cytomegalovirus exposure and HLA in healthy donors. Study outcomes and limitations: The tendency of first-cohort TCR clusters to co-occur in the roughly 130 validation repertoires was the finding of a later analysis. Three chains tied to CMV proved CMV antigen-specific in vitro. Using the classifier, cytomegalovirus status was reportedly diagnosed with high specificity and sensitivity.

The V and J ends lost 0 bases and 8 bases, in that order; junction bases with no gene match: 11. The germline V gene has CDR1 LGHNA and CDR2 YNFKEQ. The CDR3 is made up of 16 amino acids. The sequence derives from a woman under 30 in good health and CMV-seropositive. This chain uses TRBV4-2 with TRBJ1-2, with 8 nucleotides matching TRBD1. The specimen was PBMCs. CDR3 nucleotide sequence: TGTGCCAGCAGCCAAGATCGAGGCCTACAGGGGGGCGGCTACACCTTC. This gives the protein CASSQDRGLQGGGYTF.